This T cell receptor beta chain was obtained from a study of OX40 agonist ivuxolimab in advanced cancers. Study-wide results and caveats: Undetermined was the antigen specificity of the expanded peripheral T cells.

This CDR3 spans 16 amino acids. CDR1 and CDR2 (germline): MDHEN, SYDVKM. V was shortened by 5 bases and J by 2 bases, with 19 bases between the two germline ends. Comment on this clone: The antigen remains unidentified.

Only in-frame clones appear in the TCRdb table, and some are missing; sequencing was by immunoSEQ multiplex PCR. The sample includes around 67,000 clones, about nine tenths of them seen just once. The V and J genes are TRBV28 and TRBJ2-7; D is perhaps TRBD2 (5 bases). Sequencing was performed on CD4+ or CD8+ T cells sorted from blood, taken in a trial of the OX40 agonist ivuxolimab. The TCR originated in an adult with an advanced solid tumor such as melanoma, head and neck, liver or kidney cancer. This CDR3 reads CASSPNEERIAYEQYF. CDR3 nucleotide sequence: TGTGCCAGCAGTCCCAACGAGGAGCGGATAGCCTACGAGCAGTACTTC.